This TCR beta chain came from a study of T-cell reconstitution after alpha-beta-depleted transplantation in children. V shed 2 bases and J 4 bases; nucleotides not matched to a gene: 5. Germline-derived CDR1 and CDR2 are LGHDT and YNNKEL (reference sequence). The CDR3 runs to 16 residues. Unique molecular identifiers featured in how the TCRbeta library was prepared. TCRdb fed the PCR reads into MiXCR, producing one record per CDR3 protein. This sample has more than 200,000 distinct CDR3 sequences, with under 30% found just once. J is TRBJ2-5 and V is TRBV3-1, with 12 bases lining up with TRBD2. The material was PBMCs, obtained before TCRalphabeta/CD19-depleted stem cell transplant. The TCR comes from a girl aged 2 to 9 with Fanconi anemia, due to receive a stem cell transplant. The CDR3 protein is CASSQLAGGPGETQYF. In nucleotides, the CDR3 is TGTGCCAGCAGCCAACTAGCGGGGGGGCCGGGAGAGACCCAGTACTTC.